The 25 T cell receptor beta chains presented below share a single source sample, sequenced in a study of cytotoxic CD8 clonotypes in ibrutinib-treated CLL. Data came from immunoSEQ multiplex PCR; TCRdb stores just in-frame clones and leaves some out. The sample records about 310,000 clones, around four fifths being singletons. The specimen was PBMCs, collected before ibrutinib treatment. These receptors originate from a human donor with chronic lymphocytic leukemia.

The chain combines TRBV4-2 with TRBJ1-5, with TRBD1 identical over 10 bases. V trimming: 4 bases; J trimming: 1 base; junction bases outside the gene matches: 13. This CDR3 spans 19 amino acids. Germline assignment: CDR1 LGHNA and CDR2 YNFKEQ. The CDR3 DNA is TGTGCCAGCAGCCCCCGGGGAGAGACAGGGGGCTTGAGCAATCAGCCCCAGCATTTT. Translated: CASSPRGETGGLSNQPQHF.

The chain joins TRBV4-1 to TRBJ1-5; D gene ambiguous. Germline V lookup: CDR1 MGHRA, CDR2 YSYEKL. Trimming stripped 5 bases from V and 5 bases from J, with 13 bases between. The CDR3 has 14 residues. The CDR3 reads CASSSGLGDQPQHF. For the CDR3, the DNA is TGCGCCAGCAGCTCCGGCTTGGGCGATCAGCCCCAGCATTTT.

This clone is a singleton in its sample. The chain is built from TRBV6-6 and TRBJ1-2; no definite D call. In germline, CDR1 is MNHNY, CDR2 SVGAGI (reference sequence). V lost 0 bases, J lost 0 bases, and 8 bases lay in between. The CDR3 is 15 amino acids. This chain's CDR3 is CASSYSGSPNYGYTF. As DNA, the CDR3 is TGTGCCAGCAGTTACTCGGGCAGTCCTAACTATGGCTACACCTTC.

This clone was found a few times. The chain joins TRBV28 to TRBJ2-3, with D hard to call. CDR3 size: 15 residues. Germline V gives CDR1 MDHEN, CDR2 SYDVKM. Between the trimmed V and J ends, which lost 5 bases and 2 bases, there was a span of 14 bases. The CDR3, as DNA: TGTGCCAGCAGTCCTTCGGGTACCAACACAGATACGCAGTATTTT. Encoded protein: CASSPSGTNTDTQYF.

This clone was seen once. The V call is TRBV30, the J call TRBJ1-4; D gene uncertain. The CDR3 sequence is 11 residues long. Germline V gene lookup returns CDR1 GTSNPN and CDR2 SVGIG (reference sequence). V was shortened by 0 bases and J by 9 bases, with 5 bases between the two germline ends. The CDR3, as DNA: TGTGCCTGGAGTGTTTCGCAAAAACTGTTTTTT. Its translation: CAWSVSQKLFF.

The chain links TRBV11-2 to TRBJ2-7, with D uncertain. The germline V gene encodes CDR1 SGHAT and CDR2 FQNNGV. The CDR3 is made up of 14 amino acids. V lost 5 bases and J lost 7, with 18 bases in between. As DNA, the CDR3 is TGTGCCAGCAGCACGGGCCCTAATCGACGGGAGCAGTACTTC. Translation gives CASSTGPNRREQYF.

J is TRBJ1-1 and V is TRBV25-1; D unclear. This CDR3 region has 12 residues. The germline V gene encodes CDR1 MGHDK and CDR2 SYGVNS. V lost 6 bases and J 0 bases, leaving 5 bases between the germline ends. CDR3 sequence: CASRALNTEAFF. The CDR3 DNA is TGTGCCAGCAGGGCTCTGAACACTGAAGCTTTCTTT.

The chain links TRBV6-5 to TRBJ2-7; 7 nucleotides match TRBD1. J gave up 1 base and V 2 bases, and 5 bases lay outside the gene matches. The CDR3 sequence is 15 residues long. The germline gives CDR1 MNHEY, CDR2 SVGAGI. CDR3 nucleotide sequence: TGTGCCAGCAGTTACGGGGACAGCCCGTCCTACGAGCAGTACTTC. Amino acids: CASSYGDSPSYEQYF.

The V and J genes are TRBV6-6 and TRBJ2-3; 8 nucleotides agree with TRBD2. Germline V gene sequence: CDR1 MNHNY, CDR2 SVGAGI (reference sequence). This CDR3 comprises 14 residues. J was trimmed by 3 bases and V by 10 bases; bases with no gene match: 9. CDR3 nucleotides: TGTGCCACCCTCCCCGGGGGGGGAACAGATACGCAGTATTTT. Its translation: CATLPGGGTDTQYF.

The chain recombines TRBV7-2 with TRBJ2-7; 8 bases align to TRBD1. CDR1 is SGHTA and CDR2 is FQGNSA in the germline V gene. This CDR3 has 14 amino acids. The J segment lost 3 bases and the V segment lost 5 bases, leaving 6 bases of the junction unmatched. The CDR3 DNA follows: TGTGCCAGCAGCGCAGGGGGCTTTATCTACGAGCAGTACTTC. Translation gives CASSAGGFIYEQYF.

CDR3: CASSPNSGSEETQYF. The CDR3 nucleotides are TGTGCCAGCAGCCCAAATAGCGGGAGTGAGGAGACCCAGTACTTC. The chain recombines TRBV7-6 with TRBJ2-5; 9 bases fit TRBD2. The CDR3 runs to 15 residues. The germline V gene encodes CDR1 SGHVS and CDR2 FNYEAQ. The V and J ends lost 5 bases and 5 bases, in that order; junction bases with no gene match: 9. Looking up the rest from reference TRBV7-6 and TRBJ2-5 gives the full variable domain: GAGVSQSPRYKVTKRGQDVALRCDPISGHVSLYWYRQALGQGPEFLTYFNYEAQQDKSGLPNDRFSAERPEGSISTLTIQRTEQRDSAMYRCASSPNSGSEETQYFGPGTRLLVL.

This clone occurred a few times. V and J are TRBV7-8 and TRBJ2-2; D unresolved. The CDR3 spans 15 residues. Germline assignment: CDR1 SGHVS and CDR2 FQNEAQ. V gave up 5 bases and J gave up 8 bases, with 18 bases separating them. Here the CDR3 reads CASSPRMQESGELFF. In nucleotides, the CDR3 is TGTGCCAGCAGCCCCAGAATGCAGGAATCAGGGGAGCTGTTTTTT.

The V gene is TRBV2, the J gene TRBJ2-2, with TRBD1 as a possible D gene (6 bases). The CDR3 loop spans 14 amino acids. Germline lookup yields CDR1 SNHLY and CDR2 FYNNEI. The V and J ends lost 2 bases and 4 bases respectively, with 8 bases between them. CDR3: CASSENRATGELFF. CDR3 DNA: TGTGCCAGCAGTGAAAACAGGGCCACCGGGGAGCTGTTTTTT.

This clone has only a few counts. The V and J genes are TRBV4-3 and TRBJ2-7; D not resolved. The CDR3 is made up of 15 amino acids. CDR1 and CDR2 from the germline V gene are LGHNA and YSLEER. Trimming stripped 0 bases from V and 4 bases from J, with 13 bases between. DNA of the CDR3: TGCGCCAGCAGCCAAGAGAGTAGCCGTCTGTACGAGCAGTACTTC. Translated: CASSQESSRLYEQYF.

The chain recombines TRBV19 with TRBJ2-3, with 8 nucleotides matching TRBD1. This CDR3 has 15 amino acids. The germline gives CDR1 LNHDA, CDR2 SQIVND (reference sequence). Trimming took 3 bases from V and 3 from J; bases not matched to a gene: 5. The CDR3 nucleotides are TGTGCCAGTAGTATCCTCGGGACAGGAACAGATACGCAGTATTTT. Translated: CASSILGTGTDTQYF. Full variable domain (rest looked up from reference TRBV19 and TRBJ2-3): DGGITQSPKYLFRKEGQNVTLSCEQNLNHDAMYWYRQDPGQGLRLIYYSQIVNDFQKGDIAEGYSVSREKKESFPLTVTSAQKNPTAFYLCASSILGTGTDTQYFGPGTRLTVL.

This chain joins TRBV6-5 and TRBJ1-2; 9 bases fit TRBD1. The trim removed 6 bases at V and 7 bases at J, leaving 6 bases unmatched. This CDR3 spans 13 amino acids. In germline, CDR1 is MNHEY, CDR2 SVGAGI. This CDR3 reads CASREDRGFGYTF. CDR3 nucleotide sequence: TGTGCCAGCAGAGAGGACAGGGGCTTTGGCTACACCTTC.

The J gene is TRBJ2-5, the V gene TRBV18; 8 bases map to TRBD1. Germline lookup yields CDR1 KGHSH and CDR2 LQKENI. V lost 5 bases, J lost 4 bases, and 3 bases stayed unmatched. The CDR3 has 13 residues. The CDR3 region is CASSSGQGETQYF. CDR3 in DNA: TGTGCCAGCTCATCTGGACAGGGAGAGACCCAGTACTTC.

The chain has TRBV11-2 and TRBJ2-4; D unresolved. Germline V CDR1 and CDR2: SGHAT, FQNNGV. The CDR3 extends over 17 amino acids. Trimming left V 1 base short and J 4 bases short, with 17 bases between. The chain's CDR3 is CASSLASGYTVKNIQYF. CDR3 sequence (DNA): TGTGCCAGCAGCTTAGCCTCAGGCTATACAGTAAAAAACATTCAGTACTTC.

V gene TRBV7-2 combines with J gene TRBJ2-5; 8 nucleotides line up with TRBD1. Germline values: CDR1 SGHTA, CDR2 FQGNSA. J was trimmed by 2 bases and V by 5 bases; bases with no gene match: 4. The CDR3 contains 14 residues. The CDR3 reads CASSGQGGQETQYF. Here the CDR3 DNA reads TGTGCCAGCAGCGGACAGGGAGGACAAGAGACCCAGTACTTC.

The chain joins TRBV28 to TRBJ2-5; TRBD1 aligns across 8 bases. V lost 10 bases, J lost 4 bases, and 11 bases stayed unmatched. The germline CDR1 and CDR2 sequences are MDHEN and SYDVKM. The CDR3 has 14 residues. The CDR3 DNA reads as TGTGCCACCTCGCCCACCCAGGGGGCAGAGACCCAGTACTTC. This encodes CATSPTQGAETQYF.

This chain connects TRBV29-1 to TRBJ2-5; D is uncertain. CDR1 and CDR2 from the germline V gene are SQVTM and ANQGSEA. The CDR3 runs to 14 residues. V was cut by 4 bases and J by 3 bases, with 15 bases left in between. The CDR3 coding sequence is TGCAGCGTTGGATCATGGGCCGTAAAAGAGACCCAGTACTTC. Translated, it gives CSVGSWAVKETQYF.

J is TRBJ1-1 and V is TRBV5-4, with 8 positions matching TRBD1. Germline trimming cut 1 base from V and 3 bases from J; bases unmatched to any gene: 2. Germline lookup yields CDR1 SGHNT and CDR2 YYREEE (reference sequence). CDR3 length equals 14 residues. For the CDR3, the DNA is TGTGCCAGCAGCTTGAACAGGGGGTACACTGAAGCTTTCTTT. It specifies CASSLNRGYTEAFF. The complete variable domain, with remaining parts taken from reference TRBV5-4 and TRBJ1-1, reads ETGVTQSPTHLIKTRGQQVTLRCSSQSGHNTVSWYQQALGQGPQFIFQYYREEENGRGNFPPRFSGLQFPNYSSELNVNALELDDSALYLCASSLNRGYTEAFFGQGTRLTVV.

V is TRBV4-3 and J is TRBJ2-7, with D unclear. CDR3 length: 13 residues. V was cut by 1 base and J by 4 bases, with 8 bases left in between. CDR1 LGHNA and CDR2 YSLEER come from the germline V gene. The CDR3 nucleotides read TGCGCCAGCAGCCAAGCACTCAAGTACGAGCAGTACTTC. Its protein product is CASSQALKYEQYF.

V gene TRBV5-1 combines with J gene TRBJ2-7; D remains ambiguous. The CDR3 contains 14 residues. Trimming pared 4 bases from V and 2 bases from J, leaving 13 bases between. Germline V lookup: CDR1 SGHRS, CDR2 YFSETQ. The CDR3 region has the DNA TGCGCCAGCAGCCCAGGTGGTAGACCCTACGAGCAGTACTTC. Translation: CASSPGGRPYEQYF. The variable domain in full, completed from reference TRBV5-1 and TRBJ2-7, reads KAGVTQTPRYLIKTRGQQVTLSCSPISGHRSVSWYQQTPGQGLQFLFEYFSETQRNKGNFPGRFSGRQFSNSRSEMNVSTLELGDSALYLCASSPGGRPYEQYFGPGTRLTVT.

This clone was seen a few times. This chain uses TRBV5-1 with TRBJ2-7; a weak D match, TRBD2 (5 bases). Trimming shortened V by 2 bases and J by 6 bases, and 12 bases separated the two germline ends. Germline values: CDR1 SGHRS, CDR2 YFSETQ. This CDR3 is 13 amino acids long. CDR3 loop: CASSLLGRGEQYF. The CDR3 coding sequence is TGCGCCAGCAGCTTATTAGGTCGGGGCGAGCAGTACTTC.